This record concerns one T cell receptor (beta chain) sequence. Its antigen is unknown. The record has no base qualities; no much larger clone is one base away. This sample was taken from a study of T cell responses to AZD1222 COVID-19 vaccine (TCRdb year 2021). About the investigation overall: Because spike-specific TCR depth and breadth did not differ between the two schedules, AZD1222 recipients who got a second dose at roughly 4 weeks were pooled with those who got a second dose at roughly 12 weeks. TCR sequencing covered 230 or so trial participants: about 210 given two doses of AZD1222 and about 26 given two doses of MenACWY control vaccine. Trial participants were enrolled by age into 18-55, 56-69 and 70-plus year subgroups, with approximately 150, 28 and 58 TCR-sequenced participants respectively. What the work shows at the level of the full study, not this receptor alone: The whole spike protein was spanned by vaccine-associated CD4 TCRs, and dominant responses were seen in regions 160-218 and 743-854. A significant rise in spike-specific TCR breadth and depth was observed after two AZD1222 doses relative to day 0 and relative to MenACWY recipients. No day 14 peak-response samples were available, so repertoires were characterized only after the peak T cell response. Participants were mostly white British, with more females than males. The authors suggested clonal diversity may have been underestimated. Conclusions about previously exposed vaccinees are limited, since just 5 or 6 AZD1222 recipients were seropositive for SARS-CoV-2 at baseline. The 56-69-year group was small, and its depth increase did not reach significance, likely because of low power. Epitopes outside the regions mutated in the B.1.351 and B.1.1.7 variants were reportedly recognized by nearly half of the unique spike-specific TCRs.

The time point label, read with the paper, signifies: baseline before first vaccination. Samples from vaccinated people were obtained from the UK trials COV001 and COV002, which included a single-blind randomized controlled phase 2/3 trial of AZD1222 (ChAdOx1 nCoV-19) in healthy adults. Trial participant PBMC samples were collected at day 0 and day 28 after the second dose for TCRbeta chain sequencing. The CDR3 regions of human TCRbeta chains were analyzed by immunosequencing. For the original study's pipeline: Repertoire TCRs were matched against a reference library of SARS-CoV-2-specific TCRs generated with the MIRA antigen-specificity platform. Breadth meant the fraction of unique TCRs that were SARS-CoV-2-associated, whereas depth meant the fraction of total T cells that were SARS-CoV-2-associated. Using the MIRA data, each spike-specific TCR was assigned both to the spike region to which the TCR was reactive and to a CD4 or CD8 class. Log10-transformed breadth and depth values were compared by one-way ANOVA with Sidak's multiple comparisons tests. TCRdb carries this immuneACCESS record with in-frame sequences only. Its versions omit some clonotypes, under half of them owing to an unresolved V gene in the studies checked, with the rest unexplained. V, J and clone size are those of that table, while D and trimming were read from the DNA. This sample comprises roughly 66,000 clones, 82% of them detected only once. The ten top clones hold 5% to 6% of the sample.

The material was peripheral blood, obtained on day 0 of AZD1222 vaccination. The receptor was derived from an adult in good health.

The CDR3 region reads CASTDSSYEQYF. The DNA sequence is given as TGTGCCAGCACGGACAGCTCCTACGAGCAGTACTTC. The chain was built from TRBV11-3 and TRBJ2-7; matching of 6 bases hints at TRBD1 as the D gene. The CDR3 contains 12 residues, cysteine and phenylalanine counted. Solely the CDR3 DNA is kept, with 36 bases framed from the first base. CDR1 and CDR2 are read off the germline V gene as SGHNT and YENEEA. Cut back by 7 bases and 0 bases, the V and J ends lie 7 bases apart. The variable domain in full, with residues beyond the CDR3 obtained from the reference TRBV11-3 and TRBJ2-7 genes, is EAGVVQSPRYKIIEKKQPVAFWCNPISGHNTLYWYLQNLGQGPELLIRYENEEAVDDSQLPKDRFSAERLKGVDSTLKIQPAELGDSAVYLCASTDSSYEQYFGPGTRLTVT.